Shown below are 21 T cell receptor beta chains from a single sample sequenced in a study of T cell repertoires in cytomegalovirus infection. No antigen has been assigned to these receptors. TCRdb reanalysed the reads using MiXCR and keeps one entry per CDR3 protein. The top ten clones hold less than 15% of a sample with approximately 390,000 distinct CDR3 sequences, approximately 30% of them seen once. The source was cultured PBMCs, collected from culture after CMV antigen stimulation. The receptors stem from a human donor in good health (CMV status not recorded). Some clones in this sample may be carry-over from other donors' samples.

The chain carries TRBV12-3 or TRBV12-4 and TRBJ1-6, with a tentative D call TRBD1 (6 bases). V lost 3 bases, J lost 6 bases, and 12 bases lay in between. This CDR3 comprises 15 residues. The CDR3 DNA reads as TGTGCCAGCAGTTTCGGACAGATCATTAATTCACCCCTCCACTTT. This encodes CASSFGQIINSPLHF.

The chain is built from TRBV12-3 or TRBV12-4 and TRBJ2-5; D gene ambiguous. The ends were cut back, 8 bases at V and 5 bases at J, with 18 bases in the middle. The CDR3 length is 14 residues. The chain's CDR3 is CASSPRAAGETQYF. The CDR3 coding sequence is TGTGCCAGCTCTCCCCGGGCCGCCGGGGAGACCCAGTACTTC.

The chain carries TRBV7-2 and TRBJ2-1; no firm D call. The length of the CDR3 is 13 residues. Germline lookup yields CDR1 SGHTA and CDR2 FQGNSA. V dropped 8 bases and J dropped 4 bases, with 12 bases sitting between them. DNA of the CDR3: TGTGCCAGCGGGATGGCCGGATACAATGAGCAGTTCTTC. Amino acids: CASGMAGYNEQFF.

There are a few counts of this clonotype. This chain links TRBV7-2 with TRBJ1-1; D is unresolved. The CDR3 contains 13 residues. V lost 2 bases to trimming and J lost 3 bases, with 7 bases between them. Germline lookup yields CDR1 SGHTA and CDR2 FQGNSA. CDR3 sequence (DNA): TGTGCCAGCAGCTTATGGTGGGACACTGAAGCTTTCTTT. It specifies CASSLWWDTEAFF.

V usage is TRBV10-3 and J usage is TRBJ2-5, with a weak D call TRBD2 (5 bases). The CDR3 extends over 17 amino acids. Per the germline V gene, CDR1 is ENHRY and CDR2 is SYGVKD. V dropped 2 bases and J dropped 4 bases, with 20 bases sitting between them. This CDR3 reads CAISEPNLVTGRETQYF. The CDR3 coding sequence is TGTGCCATCAGTGAGCCCAATCTAGTAACGGGGAGAGAGACCCAGTACTTC.

This clonotype was counted only a few times. The J gene is TRBJ2-3, the V gene TRBV9; D is possibly TRBD1 or TRBD2 (5 bases each). V was cut by 1 base and J by 2 bases, with 14 bases left in between. This CDR3 has 16 amino acids. Germline CDR1 SGDLS, CDR2 YYNGEE. The CDR3 DNA is TGTGCCAGCAGCGTATATGGGGGAGCCAACACAGATACGCAGTATTTT. Translating it yields CASSVYGGANTDTQYF.

This clonotype was picked up a small number of times. The chain recombines TRBV7-8 with TRBJ2-3, with D hard to call. Trimming shortened V by 5 bases and J by 6 bases, and 18 bases separated the two germline ends. There are 15 residues in the CDR3. CDR1 and CDR2 from the germline V gene are SGHVS and FQNEAQ. The CDR3: CASSVGPTVFDTQYF. CDR3 DNA sequence: TGTGCCAGCAGCGTGGGCCCGACGGTATTCGATACGCAGTATTTT.

This clonotype was seen a handful of times. The J gene is TRBJ2-1, the V gene TRBV6-1; possibly TRBD2 for D (7 bases). The CDR3 has 15 amino acids. Trimming removed 4 bases from V and 4 bases from J, with 14 bases in between. The germline CDR1 and CDR2 sequences are MNHNS and SASEGT. CDR3 amino acids: CASSGGGRVYNEQFF. The CDR3 DNA is TGTGCCAGCAGTGGGGGGGGCAGGGTTTACAATGAGCAGTTCTTC.

The V call is TRBV20-1, the J call TRBJ2-7, with D tentatively TRBD2 (6 bases). With 6 bases removed from V and 0 bases from J, the gap between germline ends came to 18 bases. The germline CDR1 and CDR2 sequences are DFQATT and SNEGSKA (reference sequence). This CDR3 is 15 amino acids long. In nucleotides, the CDR3 is TGCAGTGCCTATAGCGGTCGTTCCAGCTCCTACGAGCAGTACTTC. Residues: CSAYSGRSSSYEQYF.

This clonotype was counted ten times or more. The chain couples TRBV7-2 to TRBJ1-1, with D possibly TRBD1 on 5 matching bases. Per germline, CDR1 SGHTA and CDR2 FQGNSA. The CDR3 length is 15 residues. The V gene lost 3 bases and the J gene lost 0 bases, with 11 bases spanning the gap. As DNA, the CDR3 is TGTGCCAGCAGCTTTCAGGGAACCATGAACACTGAAGCTTTCTTT. It is translated as CASSFQGTMNTEAFF.

The CDR3 spells CASSLNSGQQNSPLHF. The CDR3 DNA follows: TGTGCCAGCAGCTTAAACTCGGGACAGCAAAATTCACCCCTCCACTTT. The rearrangement uses TRBV7-2 and TRBJ1-6; 7 bases are shared with TRBD1. CDR3 size: 16 residues. CDR1 is SGHTA, CDR2 FQGNSA, per germline. The J segment lost 7 bases and the V segment lost 2 bases, leaving 8 bases of the junction unmatched.

This chain uses TRBV28 with TRBJ1-2, with a tentative D call TRBD1 (5 bases). Between the trimmed V and J ends, which lost 2 bases and 1 base, there was a span of 11 bases. CDR1 MDHEN and CDR2 SYDVKM come from the germline V gene. The CDR3 is made up of 15 amino acids. CDR3 coding DNA: TGTGCCAGCAGTTTAACAGACAGCCTTAACTATGGCTACACCTTC. It translates to CASSLTDSLNYGYTF.

For this clonotype: At one boundary the junction diverges from the germline segment, which might be a read error. This chain links TRBV12-3 or TRBV12-4 with TRBJ1-2; 8 bases line up with TRBD1. The CDR3 has 14 amino acids. CDR3 bases: TGTGCCAGCAGTTTAGGAGAGGCCCGGGACAGGTTAATCTTC. Amino acid sequence: CASSLGEARDRLIF.

In its sample, this clonotype was seen many times. This chain connects TRBV5-1 to TRBJ2-5, with 11 bases matching TRBD2. The germline V gene encodes CDR1 SGHRS and CDR2 YFSETQ. V lost 4 bases, J lost 3 bases, and 8 bases stayed unmatched. There are 16 residues in the CDR3. This CDR3 is CASSPVLGLAEETQYF. The CDR3 DNA reads TGCGCCAGCAGCCCGGTTTTGGGACTAGCGGAAGAGACCCAGTACTTC. The entire variable domain, with the rest obtained from reference TRBV5-1 and TRBJ2-5, is as follows: KAGVTQTPRYLIKTRGQQVTLSCSPISGHRSVSWYQQTPGQGLQFLFEYFSETQRNKGNFPGRFSGRQFSNSRSEMNVSTLELGDSALYLCASSPVLGLAEETQYFGPGTRLLVL.

This clonotype was seen a few times. The J gene is TRBJ2-1, the V gene TRBV6-2 or TRBV6-3; D call uncertain. Germline values: CDR1 MNHEY, CDR2 SVGEGT. Trimming took 7 bases from V and 5 from J, leaving 12 bases between them. The CDR3 totals 13 residues. CDR3 amino acids: CASTSNSHNEQFF. As DNA, the CDR3 is TGTGCCAGCACCTCGAACAGCCACAATGAGCAGTTCTTC.

This clonotype was detected a few times. The rearrangement links TRBV4-1 to TRBJ2-2, with 7 bases aligning to TRBD1. Germline V gene lookup returns CDR1 MGHRA and CDR2 YSYEKL. Trimming cost V 8 bases and J 2 bases; bases outside gene matches: 8. The CDR3 has 15 amino acids. The chain's CDR3 is CASRRQGSNTGELFF. The DNA of the CDR3 is TGCGCCAGCCGCAGACAGGGCTCTAACACCGGGGAGCTGTTTTTT.

This clonotype was observed a few times. The chain carries TRBV27 and TRBJ2-1; D is unresolved. Germline values: CDR1 MNHEY, CDR2 SMNVEV (reference sequence). CDR3 size: 15 residues. Trimming shortened V by 5 bases and J by 0 bases, and 11 bases separated the two germline ends. CDR3 sequence reads: CASSPTVSSYNEQFF. CDR3 bases: TGTGCCAGCAGTCCCACTGTTAGCTCCTACAATGAGCAGTTCTTC.

The chain employs TRBV15 and TRBJ2-1; 14 positions match TRBD2. This CDR3 is 19 amino acids long. The germline V gene has CDR1 LNHNV and CDR2 YYDKDF (reference sequence). Trimming at V came to 1 base and at J to 4 bases, leaving 9 bases not matched to a gene. CDR3 sequence: CATSRGGTSGSREYNEQFF. The CDR3 coding sequence is TGTGCCACCAGCAGAGGGGGGACTAGCGGGAGCAGGGAATACAATGAGCAGTTCTTC.

At least ten counts were recorded for this clonotype. The rearrangement uses TRBV7-2 and TRBJ1-1; D is perhaps TRBD1 (6 bases). V shed 5 bases and J shed 2 bases, with 18 bases lying between them. Germline V gene lookup returns CDR1 SGHTA and CDR2 FQGNSA. The CDR3 covers 16 residues. In nucleotides, the CDR3 is TGTGCCAGCAGCACAGCCCGGGTGGGGGCCAACACTGAAGCTTTCTTT. Amino acid sequence: CASSTARVGANTEAFF.

The chain couples TRBV12-3 or TRBV12-4 to TRBJ2-3; D could derive from TRBD1 or TRBD2 (5 bases each). Deletions cut 8 bases from V and 4 bases from J, with 16 bases between. The CDR3 covers 14 residues. The DNA of the CDR3 is TGTGCCAGCGGGAGCCGTCTAGGGGCAGATACGCAGTATTTT. Its translation is CASGSRLGADTQYF.

This chain joins TRBV25-1 and TRBJ1-2, with TRBD1 as a possible D gene (5 bases). V was clipped by 10 bases and J by 6 bases, with 12 bases between them. The V gene's germline CDR1 is MGHDK and CDR2 SYGVNS. This CDR3 comprises 11 residues. The CDR3 DNA follows: TGTGCCACCAGGGAGGAGGATGGCTACACCTTC. Protein product: CATREEDGYTF.